What follows are 29 T cell receptor beta chains derived from one specimen sequenced in a study of cytomegalovirus exposure and HLA in healthy donors. Sequenced by immunoSEQ multiplex PCR; TCRdb stores in-frame clones only, minus some. Seen here are 180,000 or so clones, roughly 86% observed once, and the top ten hold less than 9.5%. Source material: PBMCs. The receptor source for this set is a young man in good health and CMV-seropositive.

V is TRBV27 and J is TRBJ2-5, with 7 bases fitting TRBD1. V lost 6 bases, J lost 2 bases, and 12 bases stayed unmatched. Per the germline V gene, CDR1 is MNHEY and CDR2 is SMNVEV (reference sequence). The CDR3 is made up of 16 amino acids. The CDR3 DNA reads TGTGCCAGCAGCTCCCTCGGACAGGAGGTTCAAGAGACCCAGTACTTC. This gives the protein CASSSLGQEVQETQYF.

This chain joins TRBV27 and TRBJ1-4; D unclear. There are 17 residues in the CDR3. CDR1 and CDR2 from the germline V gene are MNHEY and SMNVEV (reference sequence). V was trimmed by 0 bases and J by 0 bases, leaving 11 bases between them. The CDR3 loop is CASSLSGRPPTNEKLFF. The CDR3 DNA reads TGTGCCAGCAGTTTATCAGGCCGGCCCCCAACTAATGAAAAACTGTTTTTT. The variable domain in full, with the rest retrieved from reference TRBV27 and TRBJ1-4, is EAQVTQNPRYLITVTGKKLTVTCSQNMNHEYMSWYRQDPGLGLRQIYYSMNVEVTDKGDVPEGYKVSRKEKRNFPLILESPSPNQTSLYFCASSLSGRPPTNEKLFFGSGTQLSVL.

The CDR3, as DNA: TGTGCCAGCAGCATCCGGGACAGGGGTAATAATTCACCCCTCCACTTT. It translates to CASSIRDRGNNSPLHF. The chain is built from TRBV5-4 and TRBJ1-6, with TRBD1 matching over 10 bases. Germline V gene sequence: CDR1 SGHNT, CDR2 YYREEE (reference sequence). The junction had 6 bases not matched to a gene; V was cut back by 4 bases and J by 5 bases. The CDR3 spans 16 residues.

This clone showed up just once. The chain is built from TRBV25-1 and TRBJ2-5, with a tentative D call TRBD2 (5 bases). The CDR3 has 16 residues. Germline V gene lookup returns CDR1 MGHDK and CDR2 SYGVNS. V gave up 0 bases and J gave up 0 bases, with 11 bases separating them. CDR3 in amino acids: CASSEYEGWDQETQYF. Here the CDR3 DNA reads TGTGCCAGCAGTGAATATGAGGGCTGGGACCAAGAGACCCAGTACTTC.

V and J are TRBV6-5 and TRBJ2-7; D not resolved. Trimming left V 0 bases short and J 3 bases short, with 6 bases between. This CDR3 has 13 amino acids. Germline values: CDR1 MNHEY, CDR2 SVGAGI. CDR3 DNA: TGTGCCAGCAGTTACTCTTCCCGCTACGAGCAGTACTTC. This translates into CASSYSSRYEQYF.

This clone has more than one count but fewer than ten. V and J are TRBV9 and TRBJ2-1; 7 positions agree with TRBD2. With 0 bases clipped from V and 8 bases from J, the junction kept 5 bases outside the gene matches. This CDR3 has 14 amino acids. Germline loops: CDR1 SGDLS, CDR2 YYNGEE. The CDR3 is CASSVGGGKDEQFF. The CDR3 nucleotides are TGTGCCAGCAGCGTAGGGGGAGGGAAGGATGAGCAGTTCTTC.

This clone was observed a single time. J is TRBJ1-1 and V is TRBV6-5, with D hard to call. With 7 bases removed from V and 1 base from J, the gap between germline ends came to 10 bases. Germline-derived CDR1 and CDR2 are MNHEY and SVGAGI. CDR3 size: 13 residues. The CDR3 DNA follows: TGTGCCAGCACCCCGACGGAGAACACTGAAGCTTTCTTT. Residues: CASTPTENTEAFF.

The chain employs TRBV29-1 and TRBJ2-7; 13 bases line up with TRBD2. V shed 4 bases and J 4 bases; nucleotides not matched to a gene: 10. The CDR3 runs to 16 residues. CDR1 is SQVTM and CDR2 is ANQGSEA in the germline V gene. Here the CDR3 reads CSVGGLAGVYLYEQYF. The CDR3 nucleotides read TGCAGCGTTGGCGGACTAGCGGGGGTTTACTTATACGAGCAGTACTTC.

The chain is built from TRBV28 and TRBJ2-1, with D perhaps TRBD2 (6 bases). V gave up 6 bases and J gave up 3 bases, with 21 bases separating them. The CDR3 consists of 17 residues. Germline values: CDR1 MDHEN, CDR2 SYDVKM. DNA of the CDR3: TGTGCCAGCAGCCCAGCGAGGGCAGCGGGCCTCTACAATGAGCAGTTCTTC. It yields the protein CASSPARAAGLYNEQFF.

This chain links TRBV4-1 with TRBJ1-1; TRBD1 is a possible D gene (5 bases). V gave up 0 bases and J gave up 1 base, with 9 bases separating them. The CDR3 length is 15 residues. Germline V CDR1 and CDR2: MGHRA, YSYEKL. The CDR3 nucleotides read TGCGCCAGCAGCCAAGAGGGGCCTGAGAACACTGAAGCTTTCTTT. Protein: CASSQEGPENTEAFF.

This sequence joins TRBV7-2 and TRBJ1-2; D remains unclear. The V gene lost 4 bases and the J gene lost 5 bases, with 14 bases spanning the gap. Germline lookup yields CDR1 SGHTA and CDR2 FQGNSA. This CDR3 has 14 residues. DNA for the CDR3: TGTGCCAGCAGCTCGTCGGACCCTCTTTATGGCTACACCTTC. Amino acid sequence: CASSSSDPLYGYTF.

The J gene is TRBJ1-1, the V gene TRBV5-1; 8 bases are a match to TRBD1. V lost 4 bases to trimming and J lost 6 bases; unmatched junction nucleotides: 14. Looked up from germline, CDR1 is SGHRS and CDR2 is YFSETQ. This CDR3 has 16 amino acids. The CDR3 protein is CASSMGGRGPPAEAFF. CDR3 DNA sequence: TGCGCCAGCAGCATGGGTGGCAGGGGGCCCCCGGCTGAAGCTTTCTTT.

This clone was observed once. The chain carries TRBV12-5 and TRBJ2-3, with 10 bases fitting TRBD1. This CDR3 has 14 residues. Per germline, CDR1 LGHNT and CDR2 FRNRAP. The junction had 6 bases not matched to a gene; V was cut back by 9 bases and J by 3 bases. The DNA for the CDR3 is TGTGCTAGCAGAGAGGGACAGGGGACAGATACGCAGTATTTT. Residues: CASREGQGTDTQYF.

This clone appeared a single time. The gene calls are TRBV2 and TRBJ1-1; possible D gene TRBD1, 6 bases. Trimming cost V 7 bases and J 5 bases, with 17 bases left between them. Germline V gene lookup returns CDR1 SNHLY and CDR2 FYNNEI. CDR3 size: 14 residues. The CDR3 reads CASTQGGEKTEAFF. DNA for the CDR3: TGTGCCAGCACTCAAGGGGGGGAGAAGACTGAAGCTTTCTTT.

This clone occurred once. CDR3 loop: CASSLEWGDYGYTF. The CDR3, as DNA: TGCGCCAGCAGCTTGGAGTGGGGGGACTATGGCTACACCTTC. This chain uses TRBV5-1 with TRBJ1-2; tentative D call: TRBD1 (5 bases). This CDR3 is 14 amino acids long. The V gene lost 0 bases and the J gene lost 3 bases, with 9 bases spanning the gap. Looked up from germline, CDR1 is SGHRS and CDR2 is YFSETQ.

V and J are TRBV6-1 and TRBJ2-1; perhaps TRBD2 as D (5 bases). CDR1 and CDR2 from the germline V gene are MNHNS and SASEGT. Trimming left V 6 bases short and J 2 bases short, with 11 bases between. There are 14 residues in the CDR3. The CDR3 coding sequence is TGTGCCAGCAGGGAGGAGGTACCCTACAATGAGCAGTTCTTC. It translates to CASREEVPYNEQFF.

The chain combines TRBV4-3 with TRBJ1-4; tentative D call: TRBD1 (6 bases). Looked up from germline, CDR1 is LGHNA and CDR2 is YSLEER. CDR3 length equals 19 residues. V lost 4 bases, J lost 8 bases, and 29 bases lay in between. The CDR3 coding sequence is TGCGCCAGCAGCCCATCATTAGGGGGAGTAGCAGGAGAGAACGAAAAACTGTTTTTT. Residues: CASSPSLGGVAGENEKLFF.

This clone was picked up one time. The CDR3 region has the DNA TGCGCCAGCAGTGATCCCTTTGGACAGGGCTACGAGCAGTACTTC. Translation gives CASSDPFGQGYEQYF. J is TRBJ2-7 and V is TRBV10-2; 8 bases match TRBD1. The ends lost 3 bases at V and 3 bases at J; junction bases unmatched: 7. The CDR3 is 15 residues long. CDR1 is WSHSY, CDR2 SAAADI, per germline.

The chain has TRBV2 and TRBJ2-2; 10 nucleotides align to TRBD2. The trim removed 7 bases at V and 4 bases at J, leaving 9 bases unmatched. CDR1 and CDR2 (germline): SNHLY, FYNNEI. The CDR3 totals 16 residues. The CDR3 sequence is CASTQLAGSRTGELFF. The CDR3 DNA reads as TGTGCCAGCACCCAACTAGCGGGGAGCCGCACCGGGGAGCTGTTTTTT.

This clone was detected only once. This rearrangement joins TRBV7-9 to TRBJ2-7, with TRBD1 matching 7 bases. CDR1 is SEHNR, CDR2 FQNEAQ, per germline (reference sequence). The CDR3 has 14 amino acids. With V trimmed by 5 bases and J by 1 base, 5 bases remained unmatched. The CDR3 nucleotides read TGTGCCAGCAGCCCGAGACAGGGATCCTACGAGCAGTACTTC. Its translation is CASSPRQGSYEQYF.

This chain joins TRBV29-1 and TRBJ2-2; 8 bases map to TRBD2. The CDR3 covers 14 residues. The germline CDR1 and CDR2 sequences are SQVTM and ANQGSEA. After removal of 4 bases from V and 7 bases from J, the junction contained 8 bases not matched to a gene. CDR3 region: CSVGMGLGIGELFF. CDR3 coding DNA: TGCAGCGTTGGCATGGGACTAGGAATCGGGGAGCTGTTTTTT.

The rearrangement uses TRBV28 and TRBJ2-1, with 16 nucleotides matching TRBD2. The germline V gene encodes CDR1 MDHEN and CDR2 SYDVKM. This CDR3 has 15 residues. V lost 5 bases, J lost 9 bases, and 4 bases stayed unmatched. The CDR3 coding sequence is TGTGCCAGCAGTCTCGGGACTAGCGGGAGGGCTGAGCAGTTCTTC. Its translation: CASSLGTSGRAEQFF.

This chain uses TRBV6-5 with TRBJ2-7, with unresolved D. The CDR3 is 14 amino acids. In germline, CDR1 is MNHEY, CDR2 SVGAGI. Deletions cut 1 base from V and 2 bases from J, with 9 bases between. Here the CDR3 DNA reads TGTGCCAGCAGTTACTTGGACGTAACCTACGAGCAGTACTTC. Amino acid sequence: CASSYLDVTYEQYF.

This rearrangement joins TRBV11-2 to TRBJ1-3; 7 nucleotides agree with TRBD1. The ends lost 2 bases at V and 4 bases at J; junction bases unmatched: 11. Germline V gives CDR1 SGHAT, CDR2 FQNNGV. This CDR3 is built from 17 residues. The CDR3 DNA is TGTGCCAGCAGCTTACTTGGTGAACAGGGGAGCGGAAACACCATATATTTT. This translates into CASSLLGEQGSGNTIYF.

The V and J genes are TRBV6-1 and TRBJ1-4; D possibly corresponds to TRBD1 (6 bases). Germline loops: CDR1 MNHNS, CDR2 SASEGT. Trimming cost V 4 bases and J 16 bases, with 13 bases left between them. This CDR3 is 11 amino acids long. The CDR3 spells CASSAQGQWFF. The CDR3 DNA reads TGTGCCAGCAGTGCTCAGGGGCAGTGGTTTTTT.

The CDR3 DNA sequence: TGCGCCAGCAGCCAAAGACTAGCGGGAGGCTTGATCACCGGGGAGCTGTTTTTT. This encodes CASSQRLAGGLITGELFF. The V and J genes are TRBV4-1 and TRBJ2-2; TRBD2 matches 13 bases. The CDR3 consists of 18 residues. Germline CDR1 is MGHRA and CDR2 is YSYEKL. V lost 2 bases, J lost 4 bases, and 7 bases stayed unmatched.

The V gene is TRBV27, the J gene TRBJ2-3, with D perhaps being TRBD1 or TRBD2 (5 bases each). V was pared by 3 bases and J by 4 bases, with 8 bases between. The CDR3 has 13 amino acids. CDR1 and CDR2 from the germline V gene are MNHEY and SMNVEV (reference sequence). This CDR3 reads CASSLVGADTQYF. The CDR3 DNA follows: TGTGCCAGCAGTTTGGTGGGGGCAGATACGCAGTATTTT.

The rearrangement joins TRBV5-4 to TRBJ1-3; D is unresolved. CDR3 length: 14 residues. Trimming took 7 bases from V and 3 from J, leaving 14 bases between them. CDR1 SGHNT and CDR2 YYREEE come from the germline V gene (reference sequence). DNA of the CDR3: TGTGCCAGCGCCACGGAAGGCGTTGGAAACACCATATATTTT. It translates to CASATEGVGNTIYF. The full variable domain, its missing parts supplied by reference TRBV5-4 and TRBJ1-3, is ETGVTQSPTHLIKTRGQQVTLRCSSQSGHNTVSWYQQALGQGPQFIFQYYREEENGRGNFPPRFSGLQFPNYSSELNVNALELDDSALYLCASATEGVGNTIYFGEGSWLTVV.

The rearrangement uses TRBV28 and TRBJ2-3; 9 bases are shared with TRBD2. The V gene's germline CDR1 is MDHEN and CDR2 SYDVKM. Trimming removed 1 base from V and 4 bases from J; junction bases left unmatched: 6. There are 16 residues in the CDR3. CDR3 nucleotide sequence: TGTGCCAGCAGTTTATTTAGCGGGAGAATCGCAGATACGCAGTATTTT. Translation gives CASSLFSGRIADTQYF.